What follows is one T cell receptor (beta chain) and its context. This table comes from immunoSEQ multiplex PCR, and its TCRdb copy is limited to in-frame clones, with some not included. The sample has tens of thousands of clones; approximately 95% are singletons. The data originate from a study of brain T cells in children with intractable seizures. The specimen was peripheral blood, collected at surgery. The clonotype comes from a boy under two years old with focal cortical dysplasia and intractable seizures.

This chain's CDR3 is CASSSIRGRAYEQYF. CDR3 DNA: TGTGCCAGCAGTTCAATCCGAGGAAGGGCCTACGAGCAGTACTTC. V and J are TRBV6-6 and TRBJ2-7, with D uncertain. This CDR3 contains 15 residues. CDR1 MNHNY and CDR2 SVGAGI come from the germline V gene (reference sequence). V shed 4 bases and J shed 2 bases, with 15 bases lying between them.